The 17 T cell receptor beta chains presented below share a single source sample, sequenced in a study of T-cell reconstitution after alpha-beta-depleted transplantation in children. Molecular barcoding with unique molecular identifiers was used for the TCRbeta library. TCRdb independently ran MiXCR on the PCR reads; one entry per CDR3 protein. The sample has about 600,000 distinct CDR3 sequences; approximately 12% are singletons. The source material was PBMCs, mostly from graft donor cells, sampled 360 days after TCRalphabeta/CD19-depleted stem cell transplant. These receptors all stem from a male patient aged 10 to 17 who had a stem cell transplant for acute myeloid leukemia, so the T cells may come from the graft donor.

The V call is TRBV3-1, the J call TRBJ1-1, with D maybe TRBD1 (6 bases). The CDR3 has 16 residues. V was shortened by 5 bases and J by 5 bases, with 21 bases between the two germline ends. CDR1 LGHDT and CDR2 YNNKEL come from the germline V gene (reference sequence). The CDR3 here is CASSNLPQGVGTEAFF. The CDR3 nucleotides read TGTGCCAGCAGCAATCTCCCACAGGGAGTAGGTACTGAAGCTTTCTTT.

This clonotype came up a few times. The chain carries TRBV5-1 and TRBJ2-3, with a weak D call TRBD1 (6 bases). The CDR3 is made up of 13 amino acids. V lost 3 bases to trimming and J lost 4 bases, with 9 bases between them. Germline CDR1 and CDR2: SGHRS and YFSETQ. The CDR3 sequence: CASSSGESDTQYF. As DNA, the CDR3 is TGCGCCAGCAGCTCAGGGGAGTCAGATACGCAGTATTTT.

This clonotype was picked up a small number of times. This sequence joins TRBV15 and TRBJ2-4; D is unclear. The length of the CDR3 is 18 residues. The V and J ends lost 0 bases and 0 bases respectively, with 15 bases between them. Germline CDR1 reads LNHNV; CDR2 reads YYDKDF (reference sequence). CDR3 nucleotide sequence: TGTGCCACCAGCAGAGATCCTATGGATGCCCTAGCCAAAAACATTCAGTACTTC. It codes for CATSRDPMDALAKNIQYF. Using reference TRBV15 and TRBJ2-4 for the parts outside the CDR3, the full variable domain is DAMVIQNPRYQVTQFGKPVTLSCSQTLNHNVMYWYQQKSSQAPKLLFHYYDKDFNNEADTPDNFQSRRPNTSFCFLDIRSPGLGDTAMYLCATSRDPMDALAKNIQYFGAGTRLSVL.

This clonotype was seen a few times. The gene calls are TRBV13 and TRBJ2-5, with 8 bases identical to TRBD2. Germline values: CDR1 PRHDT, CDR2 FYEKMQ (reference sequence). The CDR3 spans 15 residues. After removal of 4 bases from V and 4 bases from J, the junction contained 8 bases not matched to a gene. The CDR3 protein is CASSWGLEGTETQYF. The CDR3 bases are TGTGCCAGCAGCTGGGGACTAGAGGGCACAGAGACCCAGTACTTC.

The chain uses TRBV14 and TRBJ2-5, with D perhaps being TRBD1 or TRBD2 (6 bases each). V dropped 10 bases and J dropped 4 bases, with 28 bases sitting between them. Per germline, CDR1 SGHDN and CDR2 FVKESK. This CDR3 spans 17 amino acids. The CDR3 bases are TGTGCCATCAAACCAAGGGGGAGGATGGGTAATAGAGAGACCCAGTACTTC. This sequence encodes CAIKPRGRMGNRETQYF.

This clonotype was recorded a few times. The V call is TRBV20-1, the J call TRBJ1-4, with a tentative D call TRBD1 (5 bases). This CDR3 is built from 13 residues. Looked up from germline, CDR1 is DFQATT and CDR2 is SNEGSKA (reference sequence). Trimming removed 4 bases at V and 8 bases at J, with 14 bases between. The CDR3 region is CSANPGRDEKLFF. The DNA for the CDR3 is TGCAGTGCTAACCCCGGGAGGGACGAAAAACTGTTTTTT.

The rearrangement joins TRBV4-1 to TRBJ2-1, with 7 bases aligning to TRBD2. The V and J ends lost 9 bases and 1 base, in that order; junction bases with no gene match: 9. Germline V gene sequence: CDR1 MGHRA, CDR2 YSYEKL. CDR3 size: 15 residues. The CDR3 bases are TGCGCCAGTGGGCGACTAGCACGTTCCTACAATGAGCAGTTCTTC. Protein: CASGRLARSYNEQFF.

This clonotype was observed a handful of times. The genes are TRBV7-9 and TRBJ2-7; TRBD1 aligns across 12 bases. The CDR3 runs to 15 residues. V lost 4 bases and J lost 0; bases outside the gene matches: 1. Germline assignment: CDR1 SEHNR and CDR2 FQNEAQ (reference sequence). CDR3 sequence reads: CASSSGQGASYEQYF. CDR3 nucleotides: TGTGCCAGCAGCTCGGGACAGGGGGCCTCCTACGAGCAGTACTTC.

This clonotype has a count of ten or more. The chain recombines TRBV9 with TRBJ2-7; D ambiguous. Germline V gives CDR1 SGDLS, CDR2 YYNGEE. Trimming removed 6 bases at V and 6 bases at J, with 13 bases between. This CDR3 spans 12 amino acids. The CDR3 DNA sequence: TGTGCCAGCACACCCGTTGGTGGCGAGCAGTACTTC. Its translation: CASTPVGGEQYF.

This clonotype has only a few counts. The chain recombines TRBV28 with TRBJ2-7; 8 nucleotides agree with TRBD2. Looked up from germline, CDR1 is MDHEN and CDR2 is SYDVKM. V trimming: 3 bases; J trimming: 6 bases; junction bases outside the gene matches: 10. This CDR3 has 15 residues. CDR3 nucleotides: TGTGCCAGCAGTTTCGAGGGGGGGACTAGGGGCGAGCAGTACTTC. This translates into CASSFEGGTRGEQYF.

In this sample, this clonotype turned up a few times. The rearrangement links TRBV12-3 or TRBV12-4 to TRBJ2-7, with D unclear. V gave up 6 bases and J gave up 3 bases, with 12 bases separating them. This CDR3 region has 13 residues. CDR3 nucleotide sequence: TGTGCCAGCAGACTGACAACCCGCTACGAGCAGTACTTC. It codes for CASRLTTRYEQYF.

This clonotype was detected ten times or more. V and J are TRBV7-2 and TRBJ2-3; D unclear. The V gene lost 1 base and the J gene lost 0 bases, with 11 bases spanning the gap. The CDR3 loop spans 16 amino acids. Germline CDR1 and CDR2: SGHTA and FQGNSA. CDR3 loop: CASSLGVAPSTDTQYF. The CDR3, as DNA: TGTGCCAGCAGCTTAGGCGTAGCCCCAAGCACAGATACGCAGTATTTT.

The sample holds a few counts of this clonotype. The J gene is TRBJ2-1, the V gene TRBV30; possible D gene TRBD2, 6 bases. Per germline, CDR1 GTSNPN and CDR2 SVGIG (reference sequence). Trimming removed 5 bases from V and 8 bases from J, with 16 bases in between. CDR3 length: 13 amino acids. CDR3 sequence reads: CAWLLAGRDEQFF. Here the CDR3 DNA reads TGTGCCTGGTTACTAGCTGGTAGGGATGAGCAGTTCTTC. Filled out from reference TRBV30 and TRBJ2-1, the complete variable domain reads SQTIHQWPATLVQPVGSPLSLECTVEGTSNPNLYWYRQAAGRGLQLLFYSVGIGQISSEVPQNLSASRPQDRQFILSSKKLLLSDSGFYLCAWLLAGRDEQFFGPGTRLTVL.

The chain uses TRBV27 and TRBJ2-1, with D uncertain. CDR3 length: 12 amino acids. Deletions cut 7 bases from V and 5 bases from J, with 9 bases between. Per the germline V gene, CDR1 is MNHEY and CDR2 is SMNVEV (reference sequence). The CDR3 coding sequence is TGTGCCAGCATGATCAGAAACAATGAGCAGTTCTTC. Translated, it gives CASMIRNNEQFF.

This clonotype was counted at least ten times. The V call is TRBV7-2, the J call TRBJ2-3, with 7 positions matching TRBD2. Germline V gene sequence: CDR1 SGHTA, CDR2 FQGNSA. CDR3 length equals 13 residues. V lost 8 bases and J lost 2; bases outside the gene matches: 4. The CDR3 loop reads CASGGGSTDTQYF. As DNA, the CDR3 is TGTGCCAGCGGGGGGGGTTCCACAGATACGCAGTATTTT.

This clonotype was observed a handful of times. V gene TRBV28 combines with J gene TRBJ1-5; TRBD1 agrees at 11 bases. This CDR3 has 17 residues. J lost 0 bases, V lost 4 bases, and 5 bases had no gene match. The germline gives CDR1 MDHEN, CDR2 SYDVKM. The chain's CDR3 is CASSSLDRGPSNQPQHF. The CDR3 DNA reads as TGTGCCAGCAGTTCATTGGACAGGGGGCCTAGCAATCAGCCCCAGCATTTT.

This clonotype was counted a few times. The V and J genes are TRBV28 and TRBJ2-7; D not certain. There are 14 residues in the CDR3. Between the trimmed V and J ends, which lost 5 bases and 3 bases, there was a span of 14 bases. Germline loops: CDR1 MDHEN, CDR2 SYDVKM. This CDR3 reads CASSLTGPIYEQYF. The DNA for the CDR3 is TGTGCCAGCAGTCTCACCGGACCGATCTACGAGCAGTACTTC. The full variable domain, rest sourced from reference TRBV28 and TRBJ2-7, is DVKVTQSSRYLVKRTGEKVFLECVQDMDHENMFWYRQDPGLGLRLIYFSYDVKMKEKGDIPEGYSVSREKKERFSLILESASTNQTSMYLCASSLTGPIYEQYFGPGTRLTVT.